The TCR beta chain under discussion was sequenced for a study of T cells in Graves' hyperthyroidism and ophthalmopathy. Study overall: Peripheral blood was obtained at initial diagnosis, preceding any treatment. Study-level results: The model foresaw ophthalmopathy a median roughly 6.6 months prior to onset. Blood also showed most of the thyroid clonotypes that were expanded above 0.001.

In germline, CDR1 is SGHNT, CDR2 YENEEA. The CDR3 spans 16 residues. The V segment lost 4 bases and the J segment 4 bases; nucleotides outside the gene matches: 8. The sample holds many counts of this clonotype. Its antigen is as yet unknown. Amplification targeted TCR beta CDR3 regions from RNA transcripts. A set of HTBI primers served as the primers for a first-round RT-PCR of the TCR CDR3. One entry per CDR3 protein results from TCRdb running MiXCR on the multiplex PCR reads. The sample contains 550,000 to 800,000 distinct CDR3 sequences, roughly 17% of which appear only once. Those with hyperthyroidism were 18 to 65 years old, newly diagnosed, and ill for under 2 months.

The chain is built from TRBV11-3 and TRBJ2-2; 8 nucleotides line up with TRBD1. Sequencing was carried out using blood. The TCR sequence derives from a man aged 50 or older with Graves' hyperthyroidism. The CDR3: CASSSGDRRATGELFF. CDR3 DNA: TGTGCCAGCAGCTCCGGGGACAGGCGGGCCACCGGGGAGCTGTTTTTT.